The rows below give T cell receptor beta chains drawn from one sample of a study of blood T cells in healthy people across ages. Via MiXCR, TCRdb re-called the 5' RACE reads, giving one row per CDR3 protein. This sample yields around 2 million distinct CDR3 sequences, of which approximately 40% are seen a single time; about 21% belongs to the top ten. Material: blood. The receptors were gathered from a human donor in good health. Both conserved end residues are part of each CDR3. The D gene is left open where the match is weak. Some rows mark clone size as missing; the rest say once, few, many or name a class of expanded clone.

J: TRBJ1-3
V: TRBV4-1
size: many
D: NA
DNA: TGCGCCAGCAGCCAAGTCTGGGGACGGTACTCTGGAAACACCATATATTTT
CDR3: CASSQVWGRYSGNTIYF

J: TRBJ2-7
V: TRBV7-3
size: few
D: NA
DNA: TGTGCCAGCAGCTTATTAGGGGGGTCGACCTACGAGCAGTACTTC
CDR3: CASSLLGGSTYEQYF

J: TRBJ2-7
V: TRBV7-9
size: NA
D: TRBD1
DNA: TGTGCCAGCAGCCCCCAAGGGACAGGGGGGTTCGAGCAGTACTTC
CDR3: CASSPQGTGGFEQYF

J: TRBJ1-2
V: TRBV6-2/TRBV6-3
size: NA
D: NA
DNA: TGTGCCAGCAGTTACTCATCAAGGGGACGGATAGTCTATGGCTACACCTTC
CDR3: CASSYSSRGRIVYGYTF

J: TRBJ2-7
V: TRBV10-3
size: many
D: TRBD1
DNA: TGTGCCATCAGTGAGTCGGGCGACAGGGCGTCCTACGAGCAGTACTTC
CDR3: CAISESGDRASYEQYF

J: TRBJ2-5
V: TRBV20-1
size: NA
D: NA
DNA: TGCAGTGCTACTTTTGGGCGAACATTTCAAGAGACCCAGTACTTC
CDR3: CSATFGRTFQETQYF

J: TRBJ2-3
V: TRBV5-5
size: few
D: NA
DNA: TGTGCCGGCAGCTTGACTGGGGCCAGGGGCACAGATACGCAGTATTTT
CDR3: CAGSLTGARGTDTQYF

J: TRBJ2-1
V: TRBV11-1
size: few
D: TRBD1
DNA: TGTGCCAGCAGCTCGACAGGGAAGATCCACGAGCAGTTCTTC
CDR3: CASSSTGKIHEQFF

J: TRBJ2-3
V: TRBV7-9
size: few
D: NA
DNA: TGTGCCAGCAGCTTAGCGTGGACTACCTCCACAGATACGCAGTATTTT
CDR3: CASSLAWTTSTDTQYF

J: TRBJ2-7
V: TRBV6-1
size: few
D: NA
DNA: TGTGCCAGCAGTCCCGTACCGGCGCCGACCGAGCAGTACTTC
CDR3: CASSPVPAPTEQYF

J: TRBJ2-7
V: TRBV7-2
size: few
D: TRBD2
DNA: TGTGCCAGCAGCTCGAGCGGGGTCTCCTACAATGAGCAGTACTTC
CDR3: CASSSSGVSYNEQYF